This T cell receptor beta chain stems from a study of early T cells in non-severe SARS-CoV-2 infection. Overall study context: Sequenced material consisted of bulk RNA (from unsorted whole blood), and chains were unpaired.

The TCR library protocol was used to attach unique molecular identifiers. These identifiers were attached to individual cDNA molecules. In TCRdb, the 5' RACE reads were re-called with MiXCR into one record per CDR3 protein. Here the sample spans 30,000 to 45,000 distinct CDR3 sequences, around 3.9% being singletons. This clonotype came up many times. The V end lost 9 bases, the J end lost 1 base, and 7 bases lay between the germline ends. This CDR3 is built from 13 residues. The V gene's germline CDR1 is MNHEY and CDR2 SMNVEV (reference sequence). This TCR derives from an adult who was a healthcare worker with PCR-confirmed SARS-CoV-2 infection or an uninfected control (not recorded which). The sequenced sample consisted of whole blood. This chain connects TRBV27 to TRBJ2-6; D remains ambiguous. This CDR3 reads CASRQSGANVLTF. CDR3 coding DNA: TGTGCCAGTCGCCAGTCTGGGGCCAACGTCCTGACTTTC.